This T cell receptor (beta chain) was documented in a study of long-term antiretroviral therapy in people with HIV. immunoSEQ v3.0 was run at survey level. Data came from immunoSEQ multiplex PCR; TCRdb stores just in-frame clones and leaves some out. The sample includes 18,000 or so clones, roughly nine tenths of them seen just once. Whole-study results and caveats: Data on ART adherence, viral resistance or therapy changes were unavailable. Repertoires with HIV possessed tighter CDR3 length spans than those of controls. Clones that had undergone expansion before ART dominated the repertoire at all time points. The data indicate that diversity increased after ART but remained below transplant donor controls.

On this clone itself: The antigen is not known.

This TCR was recovered from a middle-aged man with HIV. The starting material was unsorted PBMCs, obtained 4.2 years after starting antiretroviral therapy.

The CDR3 DNA reads TGTGCCAGCAGTGAAGGGACGGCTCAGCCCCAGCATTTT. Translation: CASSEGTAQPQHF. The chain couples TRBV25-1 to TRBJ1-5; D might be TRBD1 (5 bases). This CDR3 spans 13 amino acids. Between the trimmed V and J ends, which lost 2 bases and 6 bases, there was a span of 8 bases. CDR1 and CDR2 (germline): MGHDK, SYGVNS.